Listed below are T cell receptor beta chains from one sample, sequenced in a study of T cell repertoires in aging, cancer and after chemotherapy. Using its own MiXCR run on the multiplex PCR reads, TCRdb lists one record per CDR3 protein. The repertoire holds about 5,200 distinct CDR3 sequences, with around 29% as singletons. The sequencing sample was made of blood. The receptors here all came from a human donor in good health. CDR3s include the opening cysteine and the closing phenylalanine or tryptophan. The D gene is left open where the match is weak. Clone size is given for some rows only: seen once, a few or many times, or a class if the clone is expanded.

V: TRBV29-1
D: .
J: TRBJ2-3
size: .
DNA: TGCAGCGTTGATACAGATACGCAGTATTTT
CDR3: CSVDTDTQYF

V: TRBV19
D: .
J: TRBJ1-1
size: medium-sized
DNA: TGTGCCAGTACCCCTTGGGGGACCAACACTGAAGCTTTCTTT
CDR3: CASTPWGTNTEAFF

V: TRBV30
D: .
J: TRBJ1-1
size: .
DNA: TGTGCCTGGACGGAGAGCACTGAAGCTTTCTTT
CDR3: CAWTESTEAFF

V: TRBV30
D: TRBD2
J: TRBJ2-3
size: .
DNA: TGTGCCTGGAGTGTATTAGCGGGACCCACAGATACGCAGTATTTT
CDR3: CAWSVLAGPTDTQYF

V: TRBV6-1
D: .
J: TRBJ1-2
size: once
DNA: TGTGCCAGCAGTGAAGCACCCCGGACACCCATGGGCTACACCTTC
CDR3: CASSEAPRTPMGYTF

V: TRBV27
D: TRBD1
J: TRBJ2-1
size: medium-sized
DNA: TGTGCCAGCAGTATATTTAGCGTCGGGACAGGGGCCCGCGGCAATGAGCAGTTCTTC
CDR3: CASSIFSVGTGARGNEQFF

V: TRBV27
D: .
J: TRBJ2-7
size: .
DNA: TGTGCCAGCAGTGCGGTCGGGGACGAGCAGTACTTC
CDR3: CASSAVGDEQYF

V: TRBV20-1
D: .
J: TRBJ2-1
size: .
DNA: TGCAGTGCTAGAGTTCAGCTAGTAGCCTACAATGAGCAGTTCTTC
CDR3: CSARVQLVAYNEQFF

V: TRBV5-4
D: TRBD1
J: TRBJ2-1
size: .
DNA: TGTGCCAGCAGCTTGGGGTTCGGGACAGGGGGCCCCAATGAGCAGTTCTTC
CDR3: CASSLGFGTGGPNEQFF

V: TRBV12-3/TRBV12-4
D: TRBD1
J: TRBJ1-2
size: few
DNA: TGTGCCAGCAGTTTAGTGCGGGACAGCTATGGCTACACCTTC
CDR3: CASSLVRDSYGYTF